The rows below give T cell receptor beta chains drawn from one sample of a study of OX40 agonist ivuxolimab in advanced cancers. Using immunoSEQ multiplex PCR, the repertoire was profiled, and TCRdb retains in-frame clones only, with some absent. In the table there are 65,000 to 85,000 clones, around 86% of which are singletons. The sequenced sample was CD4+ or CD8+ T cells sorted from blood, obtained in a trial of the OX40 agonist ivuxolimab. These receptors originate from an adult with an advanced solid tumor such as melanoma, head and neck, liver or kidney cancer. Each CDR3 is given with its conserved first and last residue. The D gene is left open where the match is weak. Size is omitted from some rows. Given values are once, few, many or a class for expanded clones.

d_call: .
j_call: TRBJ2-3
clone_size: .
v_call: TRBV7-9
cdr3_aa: CASSPDRTPTDTQYF
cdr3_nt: TGTGCCAGCAGCCCTGACCGGACACCCACAGATACGCAGTATTTT

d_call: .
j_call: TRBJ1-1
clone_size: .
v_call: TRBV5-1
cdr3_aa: CASSLGLNTEAFF
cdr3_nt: TGCGCCAGCAGCTTGGGGCTGAACACTGAAGCTTTCTTT

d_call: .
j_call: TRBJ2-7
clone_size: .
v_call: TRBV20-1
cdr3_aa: CSAKGPYEQYF
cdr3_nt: TGCAGTGCTAAGGGACCCTACGAGCAGTACTTC

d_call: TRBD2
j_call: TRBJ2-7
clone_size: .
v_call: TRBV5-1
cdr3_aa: CASSDSGRVNEQYF
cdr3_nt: TGCGCCAGCAGCGATAGCGGGAGAGTCAACGAGCAGTACTTC

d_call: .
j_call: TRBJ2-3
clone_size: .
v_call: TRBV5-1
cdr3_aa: CASSFRGSTDTQYF
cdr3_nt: TGCGCCAGCAGCTTTCGGGGTAGCACAGATACGCAGTATTTT

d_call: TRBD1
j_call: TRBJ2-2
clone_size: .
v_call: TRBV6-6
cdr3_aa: CASRTGGGTGELFF
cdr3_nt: TGTGCCAGCAGGACAGGGGGCGGCACCGGGGAGCTGTTTTTT

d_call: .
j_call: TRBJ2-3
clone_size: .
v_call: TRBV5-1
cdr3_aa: CASSFGAAPRTDTQYF
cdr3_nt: TGCGCCAGCAGCTTCGGGGCGGCCCCGCGCACAGATACGCAGTATTTT

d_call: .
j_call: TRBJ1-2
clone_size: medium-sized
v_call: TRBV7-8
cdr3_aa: CASSLSGYYGYTF
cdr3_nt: TGTGCCAGCAGCTTAAGCGGATACTATGGCTACACCTTC

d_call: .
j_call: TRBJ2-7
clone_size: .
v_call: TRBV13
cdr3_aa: CASSNYFQGGFEQYF
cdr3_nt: TGTGCCAGCAGCAACTACTTCCAGGGGGGATTCGAGCAGTACTTC

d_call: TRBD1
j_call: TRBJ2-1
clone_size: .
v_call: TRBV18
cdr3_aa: CASSFGQGVGNEQFF
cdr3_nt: TGTGCCAGCTCATTCGGACAGGGGGTGGGGAATGAGCAGTTCTTC

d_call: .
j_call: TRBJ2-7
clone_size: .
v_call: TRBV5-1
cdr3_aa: CASSLEGTYEQYF
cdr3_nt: TGCGCCAGCAGCTTGGAAGGGACCTACGAGCAGTACTTC

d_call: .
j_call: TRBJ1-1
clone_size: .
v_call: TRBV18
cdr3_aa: CASSSTEYTEAFF
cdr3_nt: TGTGCCAGCTCATCGACAGAATACACTGAAGCTTTCTTT

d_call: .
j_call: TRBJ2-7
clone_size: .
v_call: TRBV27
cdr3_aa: CASSLSGYEQYF
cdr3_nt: TGTGCCAGCAGCCTTTCGGGGTACGAGCAGTACTTC

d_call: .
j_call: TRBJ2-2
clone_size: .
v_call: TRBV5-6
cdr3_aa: CASSSGGRGPNTGELFF
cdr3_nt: TGTGCCAGCAGCTCCGGAGGCAGGGGACCGAACACCGGGGAGCTGTTTTTT

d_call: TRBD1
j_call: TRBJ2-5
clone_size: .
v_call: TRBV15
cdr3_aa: CATSRPKGQANQETQYF
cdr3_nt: TGTGCCACCAGCAGACCAAAGGGACAGGCAAACCAAGAGACCCAGTACTTC

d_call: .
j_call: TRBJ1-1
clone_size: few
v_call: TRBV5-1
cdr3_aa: CASSSDGLGTEAFF
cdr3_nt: TGCGCCAGCAGCTCGGATGGGTTGGGGACTGAAGCTTTCTTT